One and the same sample provided the 25 T cell receptor beta chains below, sequenced in a study of regulatory T cells in long-lasting Graves disease. Combining iRepertoire HTBI primers with Arm-PCR of CDR3 regions, the authors built TCR beta libraries. MiXCR was run by TCRdb on the multiplex PCR reads, yielding one entry per CDR3 protein. The sample includes around 480,000 distinct CDR3 sequences, about 16% seen only once; the top ten take 20% to 30%. Time point here: newly diagnosed GD, antithyroid drugs for less than 3 months. TCR sequences were obtained from RNA taken from PBMCs. These data were likewise used in another study, on T cells in Graves' hyperthyroidism and ophthalmopathy.

The input for sequencing was peripheral blood mononuclear cells (PBMCs), taken at new diagnosis, from a patient treated with antithyroid drugs. The receptors shown here come from a woman aged 35-65 years with Graves disease.

This chain joins TRBV3-1 and TRBJ2-2; the D gene could be TRBD1 or TRBD2 (7 bases each). The CDR3 contains 17 residues. Trimming stripped 2 bases from V and 3 bases from J, with 16 bases between. CDR1 is LGHDT, CDR2 YNNKEL, per germline (reference sequence). This CDR3 is CASSQPRGTADTGELFF. Here the CDR3 DNA reads TGTGCCAGCAGCCAACCGCGGGGGACAGCCGACACCGGGGAGCTGTTTTTT.

This clonotype was detected ten times or more. The genes are TRBV9 and TRBJ2-7; TRBD2 aligns across 7 bases. From germline, CDR1 is SGDLS and CDR2 YYNGEE. CDR3 length equals 15 residues. V dropped 3 bases and J dropped 4; count of bases not matched to a gene: 10. CDR3 region: CASSGEGQEMYEQYF. In nucleotides, the CDR3 is TGTGCCAGCAGCGGGGAGGGGCAGGAGATGTACGAGCAGTACTTC.

This clonotype has only a few counts. The chain joins TRBV19 to TRBJ1-5; maybe TRBD1 (5 bases). Germline values: CDR1 LNHDA, CDR2 SQIVND (reference sequence). This CDR3 has 16 residues. V lost 6 bases to trimming and J lost 0 bases, with 15 bases between them. The CDR3 protein is CASSRWAGSSNQPQHF. The CDR3 bases are TGTGCCAGTAGCAGGTGGGCAGGGAGTAGCAATCAGCCCCAGCATTTT. Full variable domain (missing parts from reference TRBV19 and TRBJ1-5): DGGITQSPKYLFRKEGQNVTLSCEQNLNHDAMYWYRQDPGQGLRLIYYSQIVNDFQKGDIAEGYSVSREKKESFPLTVTSAQKNPTAFYLCASSRWAGSSNQPQHFGDGTRLSIL.

This clonotype was found a few times. A much larger clone differs by one base, so this may be a read error. The chain employs TRBV5-1 and TRBJ1-2, with 7 bases identical to TRBD1. The V gene end was trimmed by 4 bases and the J gene end by 10 bases; junction bases not matched to a gene: 10. Germline CDR1 is SGHRS and CDR2 is YFSETQ. The CDR3 runs to 13 residues. CDR3 amino acids: CASSSNRDSLYTF. The CDR3 coding sequence is TGCGCCAGCAGCAGCAACCGGGACAGCCTCTACACCTTC.

This clonotype was seen repeatedly, ten times or more. The chain has TRBV6-1 and TRBJ1-1; 8 nucleotides match TRBD1. The germline gives CDR1 MNHNS, CDR2 SASEGT. The CDR3 sequence is 15 residues long. The ends lost 4 bases at V and 5 bases at J; junction bases unmatched: 9. CDR3 residues: CASSAYGQGWTEAFF. CDR3 nucleotide sequence: TGTGCCAGCAGTGCCTACGGACAGGGATGGACTGAAGCTTTCTTT.

J is TRBJ2-5 and V is TRBV19, with unresolved D. The length of the CDR3 is 14 residues. Germline-derived CDR1 and CDR2 are LNHDA and SQIVND (reference sequence). Between the trimmed V and J ends, which lost 2 bases and 5 bases, there was a span of 12 bases. In DNA form, the CDR3 reads TGTGCCAGTAGTATATATCGGCGTGAGGAGACCCAGTACTTC. It yields the protein CASSIYRREETQYF.

This clonotype occurred many times. The chain has TRBV12-3 or TRBV12-4 and TRBJ1-1, with D maybe TRBD1 (5 bases). CDR3 length: 14 residues. V dropped 5 bases and J dropped 0 bases, with 10 bases sitting between them. CDR3: CASSRQSLNTEAFF. The CDR3 DNA sequence: TGTGCCAGCAGTCGACAGAGCTTGAACACTGAAGCTTTCTTT.

This clonotype was seen only a few times. The chain uses TRBV12-5 and TRBJ1-3; 9 bases fit TRBD1. Germline lookup yields CDR1 LGHNT and CDR2 FRNRAP. There are 17 residues in the CDR3. The J segment lost 3 bases and the V segment lost 1 base, leaving 7 bases of the junction unmatched. The CDR3 is CASGLAGTGIGGNTIYF. The CDR3 DNA is TGTGCTAGTGGTTTGGCAGGGACAGGGATTGGTGGAAACACCATATATTTT.

Of note for this clonotype: A far more abundant clone sits one base away, making this likely a read error. The genes are TRBV2 and TRBJ2-7; 10 bases fit TRBD1. The CDR3 sequence is 15 residues long. Germline loops: CDR1 SNHLY, CDR2 FYNNEI. With V trimmed by 6 bases and J by 7 bases, 12 bases remained unmatched. CDR3: CASRPAGTGDNEQYF. The CDR3 coding sequence is TGTGCCAGCAGGCCAGCCGGGACAGGGGACAATGAGCAGTACTTC.

The rearrangement uses TRBV28 and TRBJ2-7; 7 bases fit TRBD1. V dropped 9 bases and J dropped 0; count of bases not matched to a gene: 8. Germline assignment: CDR1 MDHEN and CDR2 SYDVKM. CDR3 size: 14 residues. CDR3 nucleotides: TGTGCCAGTAGCCGACAGGGAACCTCCTACGAGCAGTACTTC. It yields the protein CASSRQGTSYEQYF.

This clonotype occurred many times. This chain joins TRBV7-9 and TRBJ2-7; D not certain. The CDR3 is 15 amino acids. In germline, CDR1 is SEHNR, CDR2 FQNEAQ (reference sequence). With 6 bases removed from V and 5 bases from J, the gap between germline ends came to 20 bases. CDR3 amino acids: CASRPVSGAVNEQYF. As DNA, the CDR3 is TGTGCCAGCAGGCCCGTTTCGGGCGCAGTCAACGAGCAGTACTTC.

Concerning this clonotype: A clone one base away is much larger, so this may be a read error. This sequence joins TRBV20-1 and TRBJ2-3; D is uncertain. Germline V gene sequence: CDR1 DFQATT, CDR2 SNEGSKA (reference sequence). This CDR3 comprises 11 residues. The CDR3 region is CSAGNTDKQYF. The CDR3 nucleotides are TGCAGTGCTGGCAACACAGATAAGCAGTATTTT.

This clonotype has ten or more counts. The rearrangement joins TRBV2 to TRBJ2-7, with D possibly TRBD2 on 5 matching bases. From germline, CDR1 is SNHLY and CDR2 FYNNEI. Between the trimmed V and J ends, which lost 7 bases and 3 bases, there was a span of 7 bases. CDR3 length: 11 residues. The CDR3 loop is CASKEVYEQYF. The DNA of the CDR3 is TGTGCCAGCAAGGAGGTCTACGAGCAGTACTTC.

There are many counts of this clonotype. The chain combines TRBV28 with TRBJ1-5; maybe TRBD1 (5 bases). V was trimmed by 5 bases and J by 3 bases, leaving 17 bases between them. Germline CDR1 and CDR2: MDHEN and SYDVKM. The CDR3 is 16 residues long. CDR3 region: CASSDGGTSVNQPQHF. For the CDR3, the DNA is TGTGCCAGCAGTGACGGGGGGACTTCAGTCAATCAGCCCCAGCATTTT.

A few counts support this clonotype. This chain links TRBV4-1 with TRBJ1-2; D is unclear. Deletions cut 2 bases from V and 7 bases from J, with 8 bases between. The CDR3 has 12 amino acids. Germline V gene lookup returns CDR1 MGHRA and CDR2 YSYEKL. The CDR3 loop is CASSQLTGGYTF. CDR3 DNA: TGCGCCAGCAGCCAATTAACGGGTGGCTACACCTTC.

The table lists this clonotype with many counts. The chain has TRBV3-1 and TRBJ2-5; D not certain. The CDR3 contains 13 residues. Per germline, CDR1 LGHDT and CDR2 YNNKEL (reference sequence). Trimming took 5 bases from V and 3 from J, leaving 10 bases between them. The CDR3 region has the DNA TGTGCCAGCAGCGGACCCTATGAAGAGACCCAGTACTTC. It is translated as CASSGPYEETQYF.

At least ten counts were recorded for this clonotype. The V gene is TRBV10-3, the J gene TRBJ1-2; no definite D call. The CDR3 loop spans 13 amino acids. Germline V gives CDR1 ENHRY, CDR2 SYGVKD. The V end was cut by 5 bases, the J end by 8 bases, with 15 bases between. The CDR3 sequence is CAISPGPGVGYTF. The CDR3 bases are TGTGCCATCAGTCCCGGGCCGGGAGTCGGCTACACCTTC.

The chain combines TRBV29-1 with TRBJ2-5; D gene ambiguous. The V end lost 4 bases, the J end lost 5 bases, and 11 bases lay between the germline ends. Germline V CDR1 and CDR2: SQVTM, ANQGSEA. This CDR3 is built from 12 residues. Here the CDR3 reads CSVGLTGETQYF. CDR3 in DNA: TGCAGCGTTGGACTTACCGGGGAGACCCAGTACTTC.

The V and J genes are TRBV29-1 and TRBJ2-5; D is undetermined. The ends were cut back, 3 bases at V and 2 bases at J, with 13 bases in the middle. Germline V CDR1 and CDR2: SQVTM, ANQGSEA. There are 14 residues in the CDR3. In DNA form, the CDR3 reads TGCAGCGTTGACTCGGCAGGTAAACAAGAGACCCAGTACTTC. Translation: CSVDSAGKQETQYF. The entire variable domain, with the rest obtained from reference TRBV29-1 and TRBJ2-5, is as follows: SAVISQKPSRDICQRGTSLTIQCQVDSQVTMMFWYRQQPGQSLTLIATANQGSEATYESGFVIDKFPISRPNLTFSTLTVSNMSPEDSSIYLCSVDSAGKQETQYFGPGTRLLVL.

The rearrangement joins TRBV10-3 to TRBJ1-2; 9 nucleotides agree with TRBD1. In germline, CDR1 is ENHRY, CDR2 SYGVKD. The CDR3 covers 13 residues. V dropped 5 bases and J dropped 6; count of bases not matched to a gene: 4. The CDR3 here is CAISLDRGNGYTF. The CDR3 nucleotides are TGTGCCATCAGTTTGGACAGGGGAAATGGCTACACCTTC.

This clonotype occurred a few times. This rearrangement joins TRBV10-3 to TRBJ1-2, with a tentative D call TRBD1 (6 bases). V was cut by 4 bases and J by 3 bases, with 12 bases left in between. This CDR3 has 14 amino acids. Germline-derived CDR1 and CDR2 are ENHRY and SYGVKD. The CDR3 here is CAISVNRVDYGYTF. In DNA, the CDR3 is TGTGCCATCAGTGTAAACAGGGTGGACTATGGCTACACCTTC.

This clonotype was seen ten or more times. This chain uses TRBV10-3 with TRBJ1-2, with D tentatively TRBD1 (6 bases). The CDR3 consists of 16 residues. Germline V CDR1 and CDR2: ENHRY, SYGVKD. V dropped 1 base and J dropped 3 bases, with 15 bases sitting between them. CDR3 protein: CAISELPTGRYYGYTF. The CDR3 bases are TGTGCCATCAGTGAGTTGCCGACAGGACGGTACTATGGCTACACCTTC.

This clonotype occurred a few times. The chain recombines TRBV7-9 with TRBJ2-6, with D perhaps given as TRBD1 or TRBD2 (5 bases each). V was trimmed by 5 bases and J by 4 bases, leaving 12 bases between them. The CDR3 is 15 residues long. Germline CDR1 is SEHNR and CDR2 is FQNEAQ (reference sequence). This CDR3 is CASSPGRKGANVLTF. The CDR3 coding sequence is TGTGCCAGCAGCCCGGGACGAAAGGGGGCCAACGTCCTGACTTTC. Looking up the rest from reference TRBV7-9 and TRBJ2-6 gives the full variable domain: DTGVSQNPRHKITKRGQNVTFRCDPISEHNRLYWYRQTLGQGPEFLTYFQNEAQLEKSRLLSDRFSAERPKGSFSTLEIQRTEQGDSAMYLCASSPGRKGANVLTFGAGSRLTVL.

This clonotype was detected many times. The CDR3 DNA reads TGCAGTCAGGGGGGGCGCACAGATACGCAGTATTTT. It translates to CSQGGRTDTQYF. V gene TRBV20-1 combines with J gene TRBJ2-3; D is perhaps TRBD1 or TRBD2 (7 bases each). With 8 bases removed from V and 1 base from J, the gap between germline ends came to 10 bases. This CDR3 contains 12 residues. Germline V gene lookup returns CDR1 DFQATT and CDR2 SNEGSKA (reference sequence).

This clonotype was seen repeatedly, ten times or more. V and J are TRBV12-3 or TRBV12-4 and TRBJ1-5, with a tentative D call TRBD1 (5 bases). The CDR3 runs to 15 residues. Trimming stripped 2 bases from V and 7 bases from J, with 15 bases between. The CDR3 loop is CASSLQWGTGQPQHF. DNA for the CDR3: TGTGCCAGCAGTTTACAGTGGGGCACGGGGCAGCCCCAGCATTTT.